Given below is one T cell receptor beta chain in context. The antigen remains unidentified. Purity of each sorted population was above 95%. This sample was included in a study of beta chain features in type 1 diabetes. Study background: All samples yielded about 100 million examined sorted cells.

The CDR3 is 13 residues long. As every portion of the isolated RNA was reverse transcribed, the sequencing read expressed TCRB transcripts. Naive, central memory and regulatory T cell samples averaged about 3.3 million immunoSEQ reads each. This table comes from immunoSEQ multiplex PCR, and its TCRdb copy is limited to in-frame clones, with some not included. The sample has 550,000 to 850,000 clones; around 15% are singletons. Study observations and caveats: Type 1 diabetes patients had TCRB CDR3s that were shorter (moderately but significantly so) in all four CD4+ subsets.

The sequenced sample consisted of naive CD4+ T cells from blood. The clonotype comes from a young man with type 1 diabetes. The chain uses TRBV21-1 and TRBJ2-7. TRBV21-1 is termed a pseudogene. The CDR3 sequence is CARGTQITYEQYF. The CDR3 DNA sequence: TGTGCCAGGGGAACACAGATTACCTACGAGCAGTACTTC.